This T cell receptor (beta chain) was captured by sequencing in a study of shared clonotypes between healthy human individuals. Study information: The donor group consisted of two women and three men, aged 18 to 49.

Genomic DNA (from each subset) was split evenly across several immunoSEQ plates. The table came from immunoSEQ multiplex PCR; TCRdb's copy has only in-frame clones and leaves some out. The data show 2.3 million or so clones, just over 90% seen once. None of the donors, who were healthy HIV-negative adults, had recently had acute infections or vaccinations. The CDR3 loop spans 16 amino acids. V lost 3 bases to trimming and J lost 7 bases, with 18 bases between them. Germline V gene data show CDR1 as LNHNV and CDR2 as YYDKDF (reference sequence). Concerning this clone itself: What it recognizes is unknown.

Study-wide findings and caveats: Even with large depth, rarefaction showed that sorted-subset sequencing was incomplete.

The clonotype comes from a man between 18 and 29 years old in good health. Some clones in this sample may be carry-over from other donors' samples. Material for sequencing was naive CD4+ T cells from PBMCs. Subset meaning: CD45RA+ positively selected. The genes are TRBV15 and TRBJ1-4; D is perhaps TRBD1 (5 bases). The CDR3 region has the DNA TGTGCCACCAGCAGGGATACGGGGCCCCGGGGTGAAAAACTGTTTTTT. Protein: CATSRDTGPRGEKLFF.